This is a list of T cell receptor beta chains from one sample in a study of blood T cell repertoires in COVID-19. Here immunoSEQ multiplex PCR was the method, and the copy in TCRdb shows in-frame clones only, minus some. The sample holds 55,000 to 90,000 clones, 88% seen once. Material for sequencing was peripheral blood. Every receptor here comes from a human donor in a cohort sampled during active COVID-19. The CDR3 runs from the conserved cysteine through the conserved F or W. D genes are given only for firm matches. Clone size is shown for a subset of rows, as once, few, many or a class of expanded clone.

V gene: TRBV3-1/TRBV3-2; D gene: TRBD1; clone size: NA; J gene: TRBJ1-4; CDR3 DNA: TGTGCCAGCAGCCAATCAGCAGGGGGCGGTGAAAAACTGTTTTTT; CDR3 protein: CASSQSAGGGEKLFF
V gene: TRBV27; D gene: TRBD2; clone size: NA; J gene: TRBJ2-5; CDR3 DNA: TGTGCCAGCAGTTTAGGATCGGACCCGGGAGGGGAGACCCAGTACTTC; CDR3 protein: CASSLGSDPGGETQYF
V gene: TRBV7-3; D gene: TRBD2; clone size: once; J gene: TRBJ2-3; CDR3 DNA: TGTGCCAGCAGCTTAAAGCGGGAGGACACAGATACGCAGTATTTT; CDR3 protein: CASSLKREDTDTQYF
V gene: TRBV19; D gene: NA; clone size: NA; J gene: TRBJ2-5; CDR3 DNA: TGTGCCAGTAGTATAGGCAGACAAGAGACCCAGTACTTC; CDR3 protein: CASSIGRQETQYF
V gene: TRBV27; D gene: TRBD1; clone size: NA; J gene: TRBJ2-1; CDR3 DNA: TGTGCCAGCAGTTTTTGGGGACAGGGGATGTTCTTC; CDR3 protein: CASSFWGQGMFF
V gene: TRBV28; D gene: TRBD1; clone size: NA; J gene: TRBJ2-1; CDR3 DNA: TGTGCCAGCAGTTTATACCAACCGACAGGGGGCGCCTACAATGAGCAGTTCTTC; CDR3 protein: CASSLYQPTGGAYNEQFF
V gene: TRBV5-8; D gene: TRBD2; clone size: once; J gene: TRBJ2-3; CDR3 DNA: TGTGCCAGCAGCGGCACTAGCGGGAGGGCCGGAGATACGCAGTATTTT; CDR3 protein: CASSGTSGRAGDTQYF
V gene: TRBV5-6; D gene: TRBD2; clone size: NA; J gene: TRBJ2-4; CDR3 DNA: TGTGCCAGCACCCTGGCGGGGGGACTAGAAGGAAACATTCAGTACTTC; CDR3 protein: CASTLAGGLEGNIQYF
V gene: TRBV6-5; D gene: NA; clone size: once; J gene: TRBJ2-3; CDR3 DNA: TGTGCCAGCAGATTAGCGGACGTCACAGATACGCAGTATTTT; CDR3 protein: CASRLADVTDTQYF
V gene: TRBV5-8; D gene: NA; clone size: once; J gene: TRBJ2-7; CDR3 DNA: TGTGCCAGCAGCCCAGGCCAGGGGGGCCAGTACGAGCAGTACTTC; CDR3 protein: CASSPGQGGQYEQYF
V gene: TRBV5-1; D gene: TRBD2; clone size: NA; J gene: TRBJ2-2; CDR3 DNA: TGCGCCAGCAGCTTGGGCGTTGCGGGAGGGTTGAACACCGGGGAGCTGTTTTTT; CDR3 protein: CASSLGVAGGLNTGELFF